The subject of this entry is one TCR beta chain. The data are from a study of blood T cell repertoires in COVID-19. Study background: Both acute and convalescent COVID-19 samples were obtained from the United States, Italy and Spain. From T cells, B-cell-depleted T cells, or PBMCs came the material, which was cDNA or gDNA.

As handled by the study authors: Scientists estimated how many nucleated cells there were by amplifying reference gene primers. Sequencing used immunoSEQ multiplex PCR; TCRdb keeps in-frame clones, though not all of them. The D gene and trimming were derived from the DNA, and the V and J assignments and clone size from that table. The sample contains about 74,000 clones, approximately 80% of which appear only once. CDR3 length: 17 residues. The germline V and J ends were trimmed by 6 bases and 7 bases, with 25 bases remaining between them. Germline lookup yields CDR1 SGHDN and CDR2 FVKESK. The source of this sequence is a human donor in a cohort sampled during active COVID-19. The specimen was peripheral blood. This chain links TRBV14 with TRBJ2-1; TRBD2 might be the D (5 bases). CDR3 protein: CASSRRNSAGPGNEQFF. For the CDR3, the DNA is TGTGCCAGCAGTCGCCGGAATAGCGCGGGCCCGGGGAATGAGCAGTTCTTC.